These T cell receptor beta chains were read from a single sample in a study of blood T cells in healthy people across ages. In TCRdb, the 5' RACE reads were re-called with MiXCR into one record per CDR3 protein. Altogether about 730,000 distinct CDR3 sequences are present, roughly 43% being singletons, with the ten largest covering around a fifth. Sequencing was carried out using blood. The source is an older woman in good health. Each CDR3 is given with its conserved first and last residue. A D gene is named only where the DNA matches it firmly. Only some rows state a clone size, as once, few, many or a class for expanded clones.

d_call clone_size j_call v_call cdr3_nt cdr3_aa
. . TRBJ2-1 TRBV11-1 TGTGCCAGCAGCTTAGCTGTGGGGTTACAATCTAGAGAGCAGTTCTTC CASSLAVGLQSREQFF
. many TRBJ2-1 TRBV20-1 TGCAGTGCAGCAGGGAGGAATGAGCAGTTCTTC CSAAGRNEQFF
. many TRBJ2-5 TRBV7-2 TGTGCCAGCAGCTTAGCGGCGTGGCGGCAAGAGACCCAGTACTTC CASSLAAWRQETQYF
TRBD1 . TRBJ2-1 TRBV7-3 TGTGCCAGCAGCACGGGACAGGGGGCCGAGAAGTTCTTC CASSTGQGAEKFF
. . TRBJ2-7 TRBV29-1 TGCAGCGTTGAGGATTTTACTAGCTCAGGCGAGCAGTACTTC CSVEDFTSSGEQYF
. . TRBJ1-1 TRBV5-1 TGCGCCAGCAGCCCCGAACGGATCATGAACACTGAAGCTTTCTTT CASSPERIMNTEAFF
TRBD2 . TRBJ2-3 TRBV5-1 TGCGCCAGCGCCCTAGCGGGAGATACGCAGTATTTT CASALAGDTQYF
TRBD1 few TRBJ1-1 TRBV7-3 TGTGCCAGCAGACTAGGGACAGGGGGGGGAAACACTGAAGCTTTCTTT CASRLGTGGGNTEAFF
TRBD2 few TRBJ2-5 TRBV10-3 TGTGCCATCAGTGAAAGCGGGAGTGGGGAGACCCAGTACTTC CAISESGSGETQYF
. . TRBJ1-4 TRBV5-1 TGCGCCAGCAGCCCGGATCACGGCGGGGGATATTGGGGGGCTAATGAAAAACTGTTTTTT CASSPDHGGGYWGANEKLFF